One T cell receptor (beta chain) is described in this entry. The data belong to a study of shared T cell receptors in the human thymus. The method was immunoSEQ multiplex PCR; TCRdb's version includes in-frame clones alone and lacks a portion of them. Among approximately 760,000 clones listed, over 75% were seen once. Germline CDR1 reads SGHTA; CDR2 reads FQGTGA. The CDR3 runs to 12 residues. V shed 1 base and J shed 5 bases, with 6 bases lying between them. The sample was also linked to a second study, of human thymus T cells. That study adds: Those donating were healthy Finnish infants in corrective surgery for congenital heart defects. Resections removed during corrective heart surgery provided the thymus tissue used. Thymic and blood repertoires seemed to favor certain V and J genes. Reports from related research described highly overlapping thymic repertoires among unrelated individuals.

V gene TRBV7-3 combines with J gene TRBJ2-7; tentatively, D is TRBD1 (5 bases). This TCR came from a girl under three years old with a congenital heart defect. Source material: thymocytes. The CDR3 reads CASSLKGDEQYF. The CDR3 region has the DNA TGTGCCAGCAGCTTAAAAGGGGACGAGCAGTACTTC.